A single sample is the source of the 5 T cell receptor beta chains below, sequenced in a study of T cell clonality in common variable immunodeficiency. Clones were sequenced by immunoSEQ multiplex PCR, and TCRdb holds only the in-frame ones, with some missing. This sample carries about 35,000 clones and no singletons, and around 28% goes to the top ten. These receptors' targets are unknown. Whole-study results and caveats: Fewer deletions and N-nucleotide insertions were reportedly seen in common variable immunodeficiency TCR beta sequences.

The specimen was peripheral blood mononuclear cells. All receptors derive from a human donor with common variable immunodeficiency.

The table lists this clone with many counts. Read sequence stops 3 residues before the CDR3 end, and the germline J gene provides the missing end. The rearrangement uses TRBV5-1 and TRBJ1-2; 7 bases line up with TRBD1. This CDR3 is built from 13 residues. The J segment lost 4 bases and the V segment lost 4 bases, leaving 4 bases of the junction unmatched. Per the germline V gene, CDR1 is SGHRS and CDR2 is YFSETQ. CDR3 protein: CASSLDRAYGYTF. CDR3 DNA (partial): TGCGCCAGCAGCCTCGACAGGGCCTATGGC.

The table lists this clone with many counts. The CDR3 end falls 3 residues outside the read, so it is completed with the germline J gene. The chain uses TRBV19 and TRBJ2-7, with 11 bases lining up with TRBD2. The germline V gene encodes CDR1 LNHDA and CDR2 SQIVND (reference sequence). The CDR3 covers 14 residues. Trimming removed 10 bases from V and 1 base from J; junction bases left unmatched: 6. The sequenced part of the CDR3 DNA is TGTGCCACCGCCCTAGCGGGAGGTTCCTACGAG. It codes for CATALAGGSYE. The whole CDR3 reads CATALAGGSYEQYF. Drawing the rest from reference TRBV19 and TRBJ2-7, the complete variable domain is DGGITQSPKYLFRKEGQNVTLSCEQNLNHDAMYWYRQDPGQGLRLIYYSQIVNDFQKGDIAEGYSVSREKKESFPLTVTSAQKNPTAFYLCATALAGGSYEQYFGPGTRLTVT.

About this clone: The read stops 3 residues short of the end of the CDR3; the missing end is completed from the germline J gene. The gene calls are TRBV7-3 and TRBJ2-2, with TRBD1 as a possible D gene (5 bases). The germline gives CDR1 SGHTA, CDR2 FQGTGA. V gave up 2 bases and J gave up 2 bases, with 6 bases separating them. The CDR3 contains 14 residues. This CDR3 is CASSLGANTGELFF. The sequenced CDR3 bases are TGTGCCAGCAGCTTAGGGGCCAACACCGGGGAG.

This clone has ten or more counts. With the read ending 3 residues before the CDR3 end, the germline J gene is used to fill in that end. This sequence joins TRBV7-2 and TRBJ2-5; D gene unclear. Germline CDR1 and CDR2: SGHTA and FQGNSA. Trimming shortened V by 3 bases and J by 0 bases, and 11 bases separated the two germline ends. The length of the CDR3 is 15 residues. CDR3 DNA (partial): TGTGCCAGCAGCTTCCAGACCGGGTACCAAGAGACC. Translated: CASSFQTGYQET. In full, the CDR3 reads CASSFQTGYQETQYF.

This CDR3 is CASTLAGVQETQYF. The CDR3 bases that were read are TGTGCCAGCACCCTAGCGGGCGTCCAAGAGACC. J is TRBJ2-5 and V is TRBV2, with 8 bases matching TRBD2. The sequence runs out 3 residues before the end of the CDR3; the remainder is reconstructed from the germline J gene. Germline CDR1 SNHLY, CDR2 FYNNEI. Germline trimming cut 7 bases from V and 1 base from J; bases unmatched to any gene: 5. The CDR3 length is 14 residues. Combining the CDR3 with reference TRBV2 and TRBJ2-5 gives the whole variable domain EPEVTQTPSHQVTQMGQEVILRCVPISNHLYFYWYRQILGQKVEFLVSFYNNEISEKSEIFDDQFSVERPDGSNFTLKIRSTKLEDSAMYFCASTLAGVQETQYFGPGTRLLVL.